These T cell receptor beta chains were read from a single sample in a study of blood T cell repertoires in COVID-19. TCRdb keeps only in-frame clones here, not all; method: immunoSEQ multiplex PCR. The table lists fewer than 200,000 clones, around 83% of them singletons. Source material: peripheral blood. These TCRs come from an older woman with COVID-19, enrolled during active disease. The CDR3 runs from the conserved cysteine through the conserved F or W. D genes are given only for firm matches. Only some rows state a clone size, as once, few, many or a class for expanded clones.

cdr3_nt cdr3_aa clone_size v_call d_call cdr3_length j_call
TGTGCCAGCAGCGTTCCTCCCCGGGACAGCTATGGCTACACCTTC CASSVPPRDSYGYTF . TRBV5-4 TRBD1 15 TRBJ1-2
TGCGCCAGCAGCTTGGCTCGACAGGGGATCTACGAGCAGTACTTC CASSLARQGIYEQYF few TRBV5-1 TRBD1 15 TRBJ2-7
TGTGCCAGCAGTTTCCAGCGGGGGCCCTATGGCTACACCTTC CASSFQRGPYGYTF . TRBV27 . 14 TRBJ1-2
TGTGCCAGCAGCTTAGTTTGGGCAGGGTCCGGAAACACCATATATTTT CASSLVWAGSGNTIYF . TRBV11-2 . 16 TRBJ1-3
TGTGCCAGCAGCCAAGGGGACAGGGCGAGCTCCTACGAGCAGTACTTC CASSQGDRASSYEQYF . TRBV3-1/TRBV3-2 TRBD1 16 TRBJ2-7
TGTGCCAGCAGTCCCTTGGCTAGCGGGAGAACAGATACGCAGTATTTT CASSPLASGRTDTQYF . TRBV27 TRBD2 16 TRBJ2-3
TGTGCCAGCAGCCTCCCTAATACGCCCTACAATGAGCAGTTCTTC CASSLPNTPYNEQFF . TRBV4-2 . 15 TRBJ2-1
TGTGCCAGCAGCTTAGTAGTTAGCGGGAGCTACGAGCAGTACTTC CASSLVVSGSYEQYF . TRBV7-2 TRBD2 15 TRBJ2-7
TGCGCCAGCAGCTCGACAGGGGGGCTCCAAGAGACCCAGTACTTC CASSSTGGLQETQYF few TRBV5-1 TRBD1 15 TRBJ2-5
TGTGCCAGCAGCCAGGGGACAGGGGGATCCTACGAGCAGTACTTC CASSQGTGGSYEQYF . TRBV5-4 TRBD1 15 TRBJ2-7
TGTGCCAGCTCCACACGCTCTGGGGCCAACGTCCTGACTTTC CASSTRSGANVLTF . TRBV6-4 . 14 TRBJ2-6
TGTGCCAGCTCACCTGTGAGCGGGGATTCCTACGAGCAGTACTTC CASSPVSGDSYEQYF once TRBV18 TRBD2 15 TRBJ2-7
TGTGCCAGCAGGCCCCAGTGGAATCAGCCCCAGCATTTT CASRPQWNQPQHF . TRBV6-5 . 13 TRBJ1-5
TGCGCCAGCAGCTTGGCCGCGGACTACGAGCAGTACTTC CASSLAADYEQYF . TRBV5-1 . 13 TRBJ2-7
TGTGCCAGCAGCTCGGGGACAGTAAATAATTCACCCCTCCACTTT CASSSGTVNNSPLHF . TRBV7-9 TRBD1 15 TRBJ1-6
TGTGCAGCGGGAGGAGGGGCAACTAATGAAAAACTGTTTTTT CAAGGGATNEKLFF once TRBV6-6 . 14 TRBJ1-4
TGTGCCAGCAGTTACTCGCGGAGTCCGATCAATGAGCAGTTCTTC CASSYSRSPINEQFF . TRBV6-5 . 15 TRBJ2-1
TGCGCCAGCAGCCAAGAAGGGACTAGGACCGGGGAGCTGTTTTTT CASSQEGTRTGELFF . TRBV4-3 TRBD2 15 TRBJ2-2
TGTGCCAGCAGCGTTTTGCAGGGGGCGGGTACTGAAGCTTTCTTT CASSVLQGAGTEAFF . TRBV9 TRBD1 15 TRBJ1-1
TGTGCCACAAAAATGGACAGGGGATCGAACACTGAAGCTTTCTTT CATKMDRGSNTEAFF . TRBV11-2 TRBD1 15 TRBJ1-1
TGTGCCAGCAGCCAAGGGACAGGGAATCATCATGAGCAGTACTTC CASSQGTGNHHEQYF once TRBV3-1/TRBV3-2 TRBD1 15 TRBJ2-7
TGCAGCACCCTAGCGGGGAGCCAAGAGACCCAGTACTTC CSTLAGSQETQYF . TRBV29-1 TRBD2 13 TRBJ2-5
TGTGCCAGCAGCTTGGCAGGGGGCTACACCTTC CASSLAGGYTF . TRBV5-4 . 11 TRBJ1-2
TGTGCCAGCAGCTTAGACGGGACAAGGAACACCGGGGAGCTGTTTTTT CASSLDGTRNTGELFF once TRBV7-2 . 16 TRBJ2-2
TGCAGCACAGGCTTTGCAGGGGGCGCGGGGGAAAAACTGTTTTTT CSTGFAGGAGEKLFF . TRBV29-1 TRBD1 15 TRBJ1-4
TGTGCCAGCAGAGCGGGACTTCACGTCGCCTACGAGCAGTACTTC CASRAGLHVAYEQYF . TRBV6-5 TRBD2 15 TRBJ2-7
TGTGCCAGCAGCTCATCTAGAGGCCAGCTTCAGTACTTC CASSSSRGQLQYF . TRBV7-2 . 13 TRBJ2-7
TGTGCCAGCAGCAGGGCCCTTGACAGGGACGAGCAGTACTTC CASSRALDRDEQYF . TRBV27 TRBD1 14 TRBJ2-7
TGTGCCAGCAGCCCTAGCGGGATCTACGAGCAGTACTTC CASSPSGIYEQYF . TRBV7-9 TRBD2 13 TRBJ2-7
TGCAGTGCTAGTCCCAGGGAAGCTGAAGCTTTCTTT CSASPREAEAFF . TRBV20-1 . 12 TRBJ1-1
TGTGCCAGCAGTTACCTGGCGGCCGATGGAAACACCATATATTTT CASSYLAADGNTIYF . TRBV6-2/TRBV6-3 . 15 TRBJ1-3
TGTGCCACCAGTGATGCGAAGAGCAATCAGCCCCAGCATTTT CATSDAKSNQPQHF . TRBV24-1 . 14 TRBJ1-5
TGTGCCAGCAGTTTATGGAGCCGGGAGGCTGAAGCTTTCTTT CASSLWSREAEAFF . TRBV27 . 14 TRBJ1-1
TGCGCCAGCAGTTATCGGGAACCTCGGACAGATACGCAGTATTTT CASSYREPRTDTQYF . TRBV5-1 . 15 TRBJ2-3
TGTGCCAGCAGCGTGGGTCGACTTAACACCGGGGAGCTGTTTTTT CASSVGRLNTGELFF once TRBV9 . 15 TRBJ2-2
TGTGCCACCAGTGATGCCGGGACTAGCATCAGGGAAGAGACCCAGTACTTC CATSDAGTSIREETQYF . TRBV24-1 TRBD2 17 TRBJ2-5
TGTGCCAGCAGCCGTGGGGGACAGAGGAACACTGAAGCTTTCTTT CASSRGGQRNTEAFF many TRBV3-1/TRBV3-2 TRBD1 15 TRBJ1-1
TGTGCCAGCAGCTTAGAGGGACAGGCCTCGAACACCGGGGAGCTGTTTTTT CASSLEGQASNTGELFF . TRBV7-6 TRBD1 17 TRBJ2-2
TGTGCCAGCAGCCCTAGCGGGAACTACGAGCAGTACTTC CASSPSGNYEQYF . TRBV3-1/TRBV3-2 TRBD2 13 TRBJ2-7
TGCGCCAGCAGCTTGGCGGGACAGGGATCCTACAATGAGCAGTTCTTC CASSLAGQGSYNEQFF . TRBV5-1 TRBD1 16 TRBJ2-1
TGCGCCAGCAGCTTGGAGGGACTAGCCAACTACGAGCAGTACTTC CASSLEGLANYEQYF . TRBV5-1 TRBD2 15 TRBJ2-7
TGTGCCAGCAGTCCCGGGGGTGCGGTTAGTGGAAACACCATATATTTT CASSPGGAVSGNTIYF . TRBV28 . 16 TRBJ1-3
TGTGCCTGCGGGAGGTCCACAGATACGCAGTATTTT CACGRSTDTQYF . TRBV30 TRBD2 12 TRBJ2-3
TGTGCCAGCACCCTTAGCGGGAACTCCTACGAGCAGTACTTC CASTLSGNSYEQYF . TRBV7-2 TRBD2 14 TRBJ2-7
TGTGCCAGCAGCTTAGATGGGCCGGGACTGAGGTACGAGCAGTACTTC CASSLDGPGLRYEQYF once TRBV11-2 . 16 TRBJ2-7
TGTGCCAGCTCAATTGGAATTAGGGGGCCTGGGGCCAACGTCCTGACTTTC CASSIGIRGPGANVLTF . TRBV18 TRBD1 17 TRBJ2-6
TGTGCCAGCAGCTCCGGCGGATCCTTCACAGATACGCAGTATTTT CASSSGGSFTDTQYF . TRBV13 . 15 TRBJ2-3
TGCGCCAGCAGCCAAGAGGCCGCGGGCGGCAACTATGGCTACACCTTC CASSQEAAGGNYGYTF . TRBV4-3 . 16 TRBJ1-2
TGTGCCAGCAGTTTATTGGGGGGACCCCGGAACACTGAAGCTTTCTTT CASSLLGGPRNTEAFF . TRBV28 . 16 TRBJ1-1
TGCGCCAGCAGCCCGTCCCAGGGGCGGATAGGGACTGAAGCTTTCTTT CASSPSQGRIGTEAFF . TRBV5-1 . 16 TRBJ1-1
TGTGCCAGCAGCTTGCCTAAGACAGGGGGGTCCTACGAGCAGTACTTC CASSLPKTGGSYEQYF . TRBV5-4 TRBD1 16 TRBJ2-7